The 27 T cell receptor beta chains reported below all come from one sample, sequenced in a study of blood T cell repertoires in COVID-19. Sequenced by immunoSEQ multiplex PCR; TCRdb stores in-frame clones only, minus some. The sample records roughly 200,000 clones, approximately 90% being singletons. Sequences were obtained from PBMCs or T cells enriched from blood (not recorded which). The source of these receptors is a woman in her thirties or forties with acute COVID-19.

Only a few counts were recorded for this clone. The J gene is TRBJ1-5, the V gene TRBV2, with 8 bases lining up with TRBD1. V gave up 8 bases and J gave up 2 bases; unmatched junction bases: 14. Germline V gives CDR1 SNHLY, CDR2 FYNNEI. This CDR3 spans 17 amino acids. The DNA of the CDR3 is TGTGCCAGCTCGAGGGGCAGGGGGCAGGTGGGCAATCAGCCCCAGCATTTT. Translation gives CASSRGRGQVGNQPQHF.

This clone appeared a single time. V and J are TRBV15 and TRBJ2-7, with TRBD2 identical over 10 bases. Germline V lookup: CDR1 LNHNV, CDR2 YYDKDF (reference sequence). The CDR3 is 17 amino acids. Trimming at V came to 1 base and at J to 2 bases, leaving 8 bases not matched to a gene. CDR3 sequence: CATSRVGGSGGPYEQYF. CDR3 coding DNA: TGTGCCACCAGCAGAGTAGGAGGTAGCGGGGGGCCCTACGAGCAGTACTTC.

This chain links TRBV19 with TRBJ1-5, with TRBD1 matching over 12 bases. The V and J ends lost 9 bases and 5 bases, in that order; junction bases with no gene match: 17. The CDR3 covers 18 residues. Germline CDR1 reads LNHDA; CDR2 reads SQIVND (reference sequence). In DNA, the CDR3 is TGTGCCAGCCTAAGGGGACAGGGGGCGTACGGGCTAGATCAGCCCCAGCATTTT. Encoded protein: CASLRGQGAYGLDQPQHF.

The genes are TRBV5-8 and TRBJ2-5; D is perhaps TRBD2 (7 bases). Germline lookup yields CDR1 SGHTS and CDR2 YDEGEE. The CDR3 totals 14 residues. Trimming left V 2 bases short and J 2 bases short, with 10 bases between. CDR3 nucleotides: TGTGCCAGCAGCTTAGGGGGGGGACAAGAGACCCAGTACTTC. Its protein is CASSLGGGQETQYF.

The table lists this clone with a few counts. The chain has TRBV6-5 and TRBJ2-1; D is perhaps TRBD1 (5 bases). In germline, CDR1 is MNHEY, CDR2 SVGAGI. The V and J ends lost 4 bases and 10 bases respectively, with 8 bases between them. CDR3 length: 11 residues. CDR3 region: CASSLGAEQFF. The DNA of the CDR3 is TGTGCCAGCAGTTTAGGGGCCGAGCAGTTCTTC.

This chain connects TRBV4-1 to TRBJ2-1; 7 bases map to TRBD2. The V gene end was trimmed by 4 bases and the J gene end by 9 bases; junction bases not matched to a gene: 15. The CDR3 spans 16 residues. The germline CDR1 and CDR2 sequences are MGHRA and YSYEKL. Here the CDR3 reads CASSPLGRTRSREQFF. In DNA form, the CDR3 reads TGCGCCAGCAGCCCCCTGGGCCGGACTAGGTCGCGTGAGCAGTTCTTC.

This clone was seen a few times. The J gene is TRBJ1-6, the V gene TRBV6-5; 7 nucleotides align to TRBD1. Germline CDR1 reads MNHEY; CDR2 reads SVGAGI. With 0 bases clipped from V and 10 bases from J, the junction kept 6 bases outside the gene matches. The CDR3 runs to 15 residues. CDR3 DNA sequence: TGTGCCAGCAGTTACTCAAACAGGGGTGGCTCACCCCTCCACTTT. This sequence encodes CASSYSNRGGSPLHF.

The CDR3 loop is CASSLRYSNYGYTF. In DNA, the CDR3 is TGTGCCAGCAGCCTCAGGTACTCTAACTATGGCTACACCTTC. V usage is TRBV3-1 (or the pseudogene TRBV3-2) and J usage is TRBJ1-2; D ambiguous. The CDR3 is made up of 14 amino acids. Germline V CDR1 and CDR2: LGHDT, YNNKEL (reference sequence). Deletions cut 4 bases from V and 0 bases from J, with 9 bases between.

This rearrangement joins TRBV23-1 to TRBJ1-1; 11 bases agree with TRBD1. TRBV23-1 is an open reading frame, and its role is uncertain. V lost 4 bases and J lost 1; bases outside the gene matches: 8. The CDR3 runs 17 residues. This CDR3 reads CASSPTGDRGSNTEAFF. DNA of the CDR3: TGCGCCAGCAGTCCCACGGGGGACAGGGGGTCGAACACTGAAGCTTTCTTT.

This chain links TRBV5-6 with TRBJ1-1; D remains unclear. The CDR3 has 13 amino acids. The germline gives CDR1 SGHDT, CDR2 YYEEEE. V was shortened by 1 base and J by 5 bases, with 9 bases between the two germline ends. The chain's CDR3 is CASSLSWTTEAFF. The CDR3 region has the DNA TGTGCCAGCAGCTTGTCGTGGACTACTGAAGCTTTCTTT.

The CDR3 nucleotides are TGTGCCAGTAGTATACTCGGGGACAACGGCAATCAGCCCCAGCATTTT. Translated: CASSILGDNGNQPQHF. The chain has TRBV19 and TRBJ1-5; a possible D gene is TRBD1 (6 bases). Germline loops: CDR1 LNHDA, CDR2 SQIVND (reference sequence). Deletions cut 2 bases from V and 2 bases from J, with 13 bases between. The CDR3 has 16 amino acids.

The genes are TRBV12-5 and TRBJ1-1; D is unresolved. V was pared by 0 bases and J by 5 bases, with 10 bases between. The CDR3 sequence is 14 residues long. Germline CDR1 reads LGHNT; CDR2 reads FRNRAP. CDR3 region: CASGLVLRGTEAFF. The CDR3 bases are TGTGCTAGTGGTTTGGTACTACGGGGAACTGAAGCTTTCTTT. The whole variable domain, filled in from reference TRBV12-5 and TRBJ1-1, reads DARVTQTPRHKVTEMGQEVTMRCQPILGHNTVFWYRQTMMQGLELLAYFRNRAPLDDSGMPKDRFSAEMPDATLATLKIQPSEPRDSAVYFCASGLVLRGTEAFFGQGTRLTVV.

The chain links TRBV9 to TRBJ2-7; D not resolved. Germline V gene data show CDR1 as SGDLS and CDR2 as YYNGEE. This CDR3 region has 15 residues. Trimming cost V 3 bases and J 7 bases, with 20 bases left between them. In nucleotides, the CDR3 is TGTGCCAGCAGCGCCCGTGAATCCCCAGGCAAAGAGCAGTACTTC. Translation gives CASSARESPGKEQYF.

The CDR3 sequence is CASAYSVEQYF. The CDR3 nucleotides read TGTGCTAGTGCCTACTCGGTCGAGCAGTACTTC. The chain couples TRBV12-5 to TRBJ2-7; D is ambiguous. The V gene lost 7 bases and the J gene lost 6 bases, with 10 bases spanning the gap. This CDR3 contains 11 residues. Germline assignment: CDR1 LGHNT and CDR2 FRNRAP.

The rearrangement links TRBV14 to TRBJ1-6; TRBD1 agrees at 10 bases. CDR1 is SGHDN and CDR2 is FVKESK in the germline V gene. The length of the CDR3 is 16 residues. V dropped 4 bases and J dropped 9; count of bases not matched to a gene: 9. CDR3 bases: TGTGCCAGCAGCCTAAACCCCGGGACAGGGGTTTCACCCCTCCACTTT. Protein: CASSLNPGTGVSPLHF.

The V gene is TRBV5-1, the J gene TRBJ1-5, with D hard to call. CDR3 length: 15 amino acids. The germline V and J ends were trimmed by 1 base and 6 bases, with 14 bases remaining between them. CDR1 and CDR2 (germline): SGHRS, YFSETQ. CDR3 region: CASSLQAHVFQPQHF. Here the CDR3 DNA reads TGCGCCAGCAGCTTGCAGGCTCATGTTTTTCAGCCCCAGCATTTT. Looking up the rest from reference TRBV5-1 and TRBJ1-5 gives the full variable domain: KAGVTQTPRYLIKTRGQQVTLSCSPISGHRSVSWYQQTPGQGLQFLFEYFSETQRNKGNFPGRFSGRQFSNSRSEMNVSTLELGDSALYLCASSLQAHVFQPQHFGDGTRLSIL.

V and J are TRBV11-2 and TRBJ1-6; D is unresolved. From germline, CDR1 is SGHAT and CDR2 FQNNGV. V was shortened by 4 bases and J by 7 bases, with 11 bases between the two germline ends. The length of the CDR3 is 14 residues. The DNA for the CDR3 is TGTGCCAGCAGCTCCCCACGGGGAAATTCACCCCTCCACTTT. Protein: CASSSPRGNSPLHF.

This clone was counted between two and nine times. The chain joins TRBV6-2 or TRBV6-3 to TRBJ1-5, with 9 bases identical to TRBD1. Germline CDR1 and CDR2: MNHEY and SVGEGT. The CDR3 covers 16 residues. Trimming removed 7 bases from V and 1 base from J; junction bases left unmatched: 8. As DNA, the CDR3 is TGTGCCAGCACCCCTCGGGGGACAGGGAGCAATCAGCCCCAGCATTTT. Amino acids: CASTPRGTGSNQPQHF.

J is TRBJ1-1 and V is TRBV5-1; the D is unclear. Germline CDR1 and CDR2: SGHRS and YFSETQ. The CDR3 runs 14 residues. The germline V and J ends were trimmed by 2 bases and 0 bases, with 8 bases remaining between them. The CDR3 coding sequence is TGCGCCAGCAGCTTTCGACACGTGAACACTGAAGCTTTCTTT. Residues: CASSFRHVNTEAFF.

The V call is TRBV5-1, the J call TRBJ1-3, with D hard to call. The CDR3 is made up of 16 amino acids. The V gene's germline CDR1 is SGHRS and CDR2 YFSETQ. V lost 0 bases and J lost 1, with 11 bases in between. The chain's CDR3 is CASSLGGKGSGNTIYF. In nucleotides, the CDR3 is TGCGCCAGCAGCTTGGGAGGGAAAGGATCTGGAAACACCATATATTTT.

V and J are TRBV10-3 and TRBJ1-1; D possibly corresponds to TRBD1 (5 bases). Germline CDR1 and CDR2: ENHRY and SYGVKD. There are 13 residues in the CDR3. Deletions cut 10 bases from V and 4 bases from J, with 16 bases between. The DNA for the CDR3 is TGTGCCACTACCAGGGAGGGGAGCACTGAAGCTTTCTTT. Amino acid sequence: CATTREGSTEAFF.

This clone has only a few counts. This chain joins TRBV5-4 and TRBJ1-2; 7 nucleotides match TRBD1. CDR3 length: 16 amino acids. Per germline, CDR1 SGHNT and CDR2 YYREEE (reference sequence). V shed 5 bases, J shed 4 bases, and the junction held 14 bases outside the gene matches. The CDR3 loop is CASRNRDSPLFYGYTF. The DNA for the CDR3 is TGTGCCAGCAGGAACCGGGACAGTCCCCTTTTCTATGGCTACACCTTC. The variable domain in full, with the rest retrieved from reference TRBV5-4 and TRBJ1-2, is ETGVTQSPTHLIKTRGQQVTLRCSSQSGHNTVSWYQQALGQGPQFIFQYYREEENGRGNFPPRFSGLQFPNYSSELNVNALELDDSALYLCASRNRDSPLFYGYTFGSGTRLTVV.

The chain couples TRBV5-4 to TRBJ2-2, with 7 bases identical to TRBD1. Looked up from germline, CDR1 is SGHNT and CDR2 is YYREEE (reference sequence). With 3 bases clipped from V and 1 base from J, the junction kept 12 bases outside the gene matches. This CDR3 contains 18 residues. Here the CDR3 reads CASSYRPQGGENTGELFF. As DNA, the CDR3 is TGTGCCAGCAGCTACAGGCCCCAAGGGGGCGAGAACACCGGGGAGCTGTTTTTT.

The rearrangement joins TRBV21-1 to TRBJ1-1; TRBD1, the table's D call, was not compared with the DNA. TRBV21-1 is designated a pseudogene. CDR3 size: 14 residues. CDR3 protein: CASSTLTGDTEAFF. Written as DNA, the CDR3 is TGTGCCAGCAGCACCCTGACAGGGGACACTGAAGCTTTCTTT.

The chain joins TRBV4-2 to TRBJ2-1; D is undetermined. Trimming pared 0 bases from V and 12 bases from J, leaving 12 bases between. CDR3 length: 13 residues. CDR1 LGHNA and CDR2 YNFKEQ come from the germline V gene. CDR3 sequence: CASSQDVETGQFF. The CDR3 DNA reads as TGTGCCAGCAGCCAAGATGTCGAGACGGGGCAGTTCTTC.

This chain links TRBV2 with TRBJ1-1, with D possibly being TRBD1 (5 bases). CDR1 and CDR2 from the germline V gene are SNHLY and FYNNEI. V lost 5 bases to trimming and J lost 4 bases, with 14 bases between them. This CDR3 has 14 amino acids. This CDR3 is CASSLGEGGTEAFF. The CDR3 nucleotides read TGTGCCAGCAGTTTGGGGGAGGGCGGCACTGAAGCTTTCTTT.

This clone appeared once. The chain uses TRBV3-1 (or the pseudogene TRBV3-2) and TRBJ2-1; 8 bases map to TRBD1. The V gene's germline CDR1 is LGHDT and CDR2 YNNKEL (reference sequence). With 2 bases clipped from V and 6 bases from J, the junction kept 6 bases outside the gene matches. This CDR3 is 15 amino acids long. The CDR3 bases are TGTGCCAGCAGCCAAACAGGGACAGGTAGCAATGAGCAGTTCTTC. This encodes CASSQTGTGSNEQFF.